The rows below give T cell receptor beta chains drawn from one sample of a study of T cells in Graves' hyperthyroidism and ophthalmopathy. A single record per CDR3 protein comes from TCRdb applying MiXCR to the multiplex PCR reads. Counted here are around 290,000 distinct CDR3 sequences, roughly 14% occurring once; the ten biggest clones make up 7.8%. Sequencing was carried out using blood. These receptors were obtained from a woman in her 30s with Graves' hyperthyroidism that later progressed to Graves' ophthalmopathy. The CDR3 runs from the conserved cysteine through the conserved F or W. D genes are given only for firm matches. The size of a clone is reported for some rows only, either as once, few or many, or as a class for expanded clones.

D: TRBD1
J: TRBJ1-1
V: TRBV29-1
size: many
CDR3: CSVPRGTGPWGEAFF
DNA: TGCAGCGTCCCAAGGGGGACAGGGCCGTGGGGGGAAGCTTTCTTT

D: TRBD2
J: TRBJ2-7
V: TRBV3-1
size: many
CDR3: CASSPPPPGLAIYEQYF
DNA: TGTGCCAGCAGCCCACCTCCTCCGGGACTAGCGATATACGAGCAGTACTTC

D: -
J: TRBJ2-5
V: TRBV7-2
size: many
CDR3: CASSPQGRGETQYF
DNA: TGTGCCAGCAGCCCACAGGGGCGGGGTGAGACCCAGTACTTC

D: -
J: TRBJ2-6
V: TRBV27
size: few
CDR3: CASREWRSGANVLTF
DNA: TGTGCCAGCAGAGAGTGGAGATCTGGGGCCAACGTCCTGACTTTC

D: -
J: TRBJ1-5
V: TRBV6-7
size: -
CDR3: CAIDVCQPQHF
DNA: TGTGCCATCGACGTCTGTCAGCCCCAGCATTTT

D: -
J: TRBJ2-7
V: TRBV18
size: -
CDR3: CASSPMAGSSEQYF
DNA: TGTGCCAGCTCACCCATGGCGGGGAGCTCCGAGCAGTACTTC

D: -
J: TRBJ1-3
V: TRBV3-1
size: many
CDR3: CASSPRTASGNTIYF
DNA: TGTGCCAGCAGCCCCAGAACCGCTTCTGGAAACACCATATATTTT

D: -
J: TRBJ1-1
V: TRBV7-8
size: many
CDR3: CASSLERGTTEAFF
DNA: TGTGCCAGCAGCTTAGAACGGGGGACCACTGAAGCTTTCTTT

D: -
J: TRBJ1-1
V: TRBV20-1
size: -
CDR3: CSVIGQLNTEAFF
DNA: TGCAGTGTAATCGGACAACTGAACACTGAAGCTTTCTTT

D: TRBD1
J: TRBJ1-2
V: TRBV19
size: -
CDR3: CASYGQGPNYGYTF
DNA: TGTGCCAGTTACGGACAGGGACCTAACTATGGCTACACCTTC

D: -
J: TRBJ2-7
V: TRBV9
size: few
CDR3: CASSPTPGSYEQYF
DNA: TGTGCCAGCAGCCCAACCCCAGGCTCCTACGAGCAGTACTTC

D: -
J: TRBJ1-2
V: TRBV2
size: many
CDR3: CASSERDATSYGYTF
DNA: TGTGCCAGCAGTGAACGGGACGCTACCTCCTATGGCTACACCTTC

D: -
J: TRBJ2-5
V: TRBV12-3/TRBV12-4
size: many
CDR3: CASSFGKTQYF
DNA: TGTGCCAGCAGTTTTGGGAAGACCCAGTACTTC

D: TRBD1
J: TRBJ2-5
V: TRBV27
size: -
CDR3: CASSSGQEETQYF
DNA: TGTGCCAGCAGTTCGGGACAGGAAGAGACCCAGTACTTC

D: TRBD1
J: TRBJ1-1
V: TRBV5-1
size: -
CDR3: CASRKTGEVGEAFF
DNA: TGCGCCAGCAGGAAGACAGGGGAGGTTGGTGAAGCTTTCTTT

D: TRBD1
J: TRBJ2-7
V: TRBV27
size: many
CDR3: CASSLNRGSYEQYF
DNA: TGTGCCAGCAGTCTTAACAGGGGTTCCTACGAGCAGTACTTC

D: TRBD1
J: TRBJ1-2
V: TRBV3-1
size: many
CDR3: CASSQAGTGGSGYTF
DNA: TGTGCCAGCAGCCAAGCCGGGACAGGGGGTAGTGGCTACACCTTC

D: -
J: TRBJ2-7
V: TRBV20-1
size: many
CDR3: CSARFSGSYEQYF
DNA: TGCAGTGCCCGATTCAGCGGCTCCTACGAGCAGTACTTC

D: -
J: TRBJ2-7
V: TRBV6-2/TRBV6-3
size: many
CDR3: CASRTSWRNEQYF
DNA: TGTGCCAGCAGAACTTCCTGGCGAAACGAGCAGTACTTC

D: -
J: TRBJ1-2
V: TRBV7-3
size: many
CDR3: CASSLAPRGRSFGCYTF
DNA: TGTGCCAGCAGCTTAGCGCCCCGAGGCAGGTCTTTCGGCTGCTACACCTTC

D: TRBD2
J: TRBJ2-2
V: TRBV18
size: many
CDR3: CASSPPASGNIGELFF
DNA: TGTGCCAGCTCACCTCCGGCCAGCGGGAATATCGGGGAGCTGTTTTTT

D: -
J: TRBJ2-7
V: TRBV30
size: many
CDR3: CAWSVKGSYEQYF
DNA: TGTGCCTGGAGTGTAAAGGGCTCCTACGAGCAGTACTTC

D: TRBD1
J: TRBJ2-1
V: TRBV12-3/TRBV12-4
size: few
CDR3: CATKKQGENEQFF
DNA: TGTGCCACAAAGAAACAGGGGGAAAATGAGCAGTTCTTC

D: -
J: TRBJ2-3
V: TRBV30
size: many
CDR3: CAWRGRGDTQYF
DNA: TGTGCCTGGAGGGGGCGGGGAGATACGCAGTATTTT

D: TRBD2
J: TRBJ2-3
V: TRBV7-9
size: -
CDR3: CASSGHLAGGHTQYF
DNA: TGTGCCAGCAGCGGCCACCTAGCGGGAGGACATACGCAGTATTTT

D: -
J: TRBJ2-3
V: TRBV6-1
size: few
CDR3: CASSKGDTQYF
DNA: TGTGCCAGCAGCAAGGGAGATACGCAGTATTTT

D: -
J: TRBJ1-2
V: TRBV7-9
size: many
CDR3: CASSPQAFGYTF
DNA: TGTGCCAGCAGCCCACAGGCTTTTGGCTACACCTTC

D: TRBD2
J: TRBJ2-1
V: TRBV29-1
size: few
CDR3: CSVEEGLAGGQAGYNEQFF
DNA: TGCAGCGTTGAAGAGGGACTAGCGGGAGGGCAGGCGGGTTACAATGAGCAGTTCTTC

D: TRBD2
J: TRBJ2-7
V: TRBV6-1
size: -
CDR3: CASSRGLAASRTYEQYF
DNA: TGTGCCAGCAGCCGTGGACTAGCGGCCTCCCGCACCTACGAGCAGTACTTC

D: -
J: TRBJ1-2
V: TRBV19
size: few
CDR3: CASSIRPFYGYTF
DNA: TGTGCCAGTAGTATACGCCCCTTCTATGGCTACACCTTC

D: -
J: TRBJ2-1
V: TRBV20-1
size: few
CDR3: CSAARGYNEQFF
DNA: TGCAGTGCTGCTCGTGGATACAATGAGCAGTTCTTC